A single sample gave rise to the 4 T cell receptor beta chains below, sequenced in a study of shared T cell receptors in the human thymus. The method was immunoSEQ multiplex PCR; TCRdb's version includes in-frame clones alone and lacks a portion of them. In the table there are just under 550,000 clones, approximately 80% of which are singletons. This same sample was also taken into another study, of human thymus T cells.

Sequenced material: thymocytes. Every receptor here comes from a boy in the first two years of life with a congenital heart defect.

CDR3: CASSSRQEQAEAFF. The CDR3 region has the DNA TGTGCCAGCAGTTCTCGACAGGAACAAGCTGAAGCTTTCTTT. This rearrangement joins TRBV27 to TRBJ1-1; D possibly corresponds to TRBD1 (6 bases). Trimming cost V 4 bases and J 6 bases, with 15 bases left between them. In germline, CDR1 is MNHEY, CDR2 SMNVEV (reference sequence). CDR3 length equals 14 residues.

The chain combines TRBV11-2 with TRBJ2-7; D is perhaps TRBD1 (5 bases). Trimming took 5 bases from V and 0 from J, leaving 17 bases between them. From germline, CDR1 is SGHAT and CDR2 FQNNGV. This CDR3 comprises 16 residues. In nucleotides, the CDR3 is TGTGCCAGCAGCACAGAATTCCAGGGAAGCTCCTACGAGCAGTACTTC. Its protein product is CASSTEFQGSSYEQYF.

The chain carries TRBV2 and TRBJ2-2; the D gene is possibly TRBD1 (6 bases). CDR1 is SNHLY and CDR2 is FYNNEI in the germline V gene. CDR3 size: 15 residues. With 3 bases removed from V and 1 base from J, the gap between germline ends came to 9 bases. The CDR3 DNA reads TGTGCCAGCAGTGATGGGACACAGAACACCGGGGAGCTGTTTTTT. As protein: CASSDGTQNTGELFF.

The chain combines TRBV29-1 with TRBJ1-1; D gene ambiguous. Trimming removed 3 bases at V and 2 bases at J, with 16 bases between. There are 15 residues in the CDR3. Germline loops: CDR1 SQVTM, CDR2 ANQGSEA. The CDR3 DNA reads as TGCAGCGTTGAGACCCCCGCAGGTTTAAACACTGAAGCTTTCTTT. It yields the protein CSVETPAGLNTEAFF.